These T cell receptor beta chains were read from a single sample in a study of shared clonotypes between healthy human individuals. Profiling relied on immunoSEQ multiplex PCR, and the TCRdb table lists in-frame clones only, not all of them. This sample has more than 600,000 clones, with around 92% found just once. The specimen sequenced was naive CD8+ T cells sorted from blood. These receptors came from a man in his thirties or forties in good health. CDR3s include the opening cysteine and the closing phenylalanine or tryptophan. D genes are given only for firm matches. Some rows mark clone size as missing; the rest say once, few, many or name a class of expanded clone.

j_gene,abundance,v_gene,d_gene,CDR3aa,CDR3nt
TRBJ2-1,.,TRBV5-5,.,CASSYGQSSYNEQFF,TGTGCCAGCAGCTATGGACAGAGCTCCTACAATGAGCAGTTCTTC
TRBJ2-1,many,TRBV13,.,CASSFHPRIRLENEQFF,TGTGCCAGCAGCTTTCATCCGAGGATCAGGCTGGAGAATGAGCAGTTCTTC
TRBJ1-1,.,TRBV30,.,CAWISQIYGYMAFF,TGTGCCTGGATCTCCCAAATTTATGGGTATATGGCTTTCTTT
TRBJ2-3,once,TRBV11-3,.,CASKSRGTDTQYF,TGTGCCAGCAAATCCAGGGGCACAGATACGCAGTATTTT
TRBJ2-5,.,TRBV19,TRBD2,CASSISGRAGETQYF,TGTGCCAGTAGTATAAGTGGGAGGGCCGGGGAGACCCAGTACTTC
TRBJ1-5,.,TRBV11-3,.,CASSEGRDWGNQPQHF,TGTGCCAGCAGCGAGGGCCGGGACTGGGGCAATCAGCCCCAGCATTTT
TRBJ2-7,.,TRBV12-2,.,CASRLEKIRTGASYEQYF,TGTGCAAGTCGCTTAGAAAAGATCAGGACAGGGGCCTCCTACGAGCAGTACTTC
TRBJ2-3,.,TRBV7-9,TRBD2,CASSSPPGGRGTDTQYF,TGTGCCAGCAGCTCACCCCCGGGAGGGCGCGGCACAGATACGCAGTATTTT
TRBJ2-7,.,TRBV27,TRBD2,CASSPPGLANEQYF,TGTGCCAGCAGTCCCCCCGGACTAGCGAACGAGCAGTACTTC
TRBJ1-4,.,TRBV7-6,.,CASSLPNEKLFF,TGTGCCAGCAGCCTACCTAATGAAAAACTGTTTTTT
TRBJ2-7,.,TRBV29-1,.,CSVESASSYEQYF,TGCAGCGTTGAATCTGCCAGCTCCTACGAGCAGTACTTC
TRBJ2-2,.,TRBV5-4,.,CASSFPGVKTGELFF,TGTGCCAGCAGCTTCCCAGGGGTCAAGACCGGGGAGCTGTTTTTT
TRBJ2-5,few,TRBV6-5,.,CASSDINGLQETQYF,TGTGCCAGCAGCGACATCAATGGACTGCAAGAGACCCAGTACTTC
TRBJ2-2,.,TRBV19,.,CASTHGAGELFF,TGTGCCAGTACTCATGGGGCCGGGGAGCTGTTTTTT
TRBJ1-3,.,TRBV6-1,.,CASSEQPWAAVNTIYF,TGTGCCAGCAGTGAACAGCCTTGGGCGGCGGTCAACACCATATATTTT
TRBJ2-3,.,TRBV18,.,CASSVPSTDTQYF,TGTGCCAGCTCAGTTCCTAGCACAGATACGCAGTATTTT
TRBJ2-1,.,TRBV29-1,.,CSVDSGTSYEQFF,TGCAGCGTTGACTCCGGGACATCCTATGAGCAGTTCTTC
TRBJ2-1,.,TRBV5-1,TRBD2,CASSLGLAGLSSYNEQFF,TGCGCCAGCAGCTTAGGACTAGCGGGCCTCAGCTCCTACAATGAGCAGTTCTTC
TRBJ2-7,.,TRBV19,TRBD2,CASSIRLAGVSEQYF,TGTGCCAGTAGTATTAGGCTAGCGGGAGTAAGCGAGCAGTACTTC
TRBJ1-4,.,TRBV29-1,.,CSAAKTTNEKLFF,TGCAGCGCTGCCAAAACAACTAATGAAAAACTGTTTTTT
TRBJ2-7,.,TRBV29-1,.,CSVEGRDGGWHF,TGCAGCGTTGAAGGCAGGGACGGTGGCTGGCACTTC
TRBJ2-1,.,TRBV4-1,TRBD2,CASSQEGLAGGGSYNEQFF,TGCGCCAGCAGCCAAGAAGGACTAGCGGGAGGAGGTTCCTACAATGAGCAGTTCTTC
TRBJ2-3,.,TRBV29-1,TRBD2,CSVEEGSSGRPPPTDTQYF,TGCAGCGTTGAAGAGGGGTCTAGCGGGAGGCCTCCCCCCACAGATACGCAGTATTTT
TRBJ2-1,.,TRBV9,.,CASSVAGTASSYNEQFF,TGTGCCAGCAGCGTAGCCGGGACGGCGAGCTCCTACAATGAGCAGTTCTTC
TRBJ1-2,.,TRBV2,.,CASKGGRDGYTF,TGTGCCAGCAAAGGGGGGCGGGATGGCTACACCTTC
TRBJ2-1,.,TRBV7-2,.,CASSLAGRHDEQFF,TGTGCCAGCAGCTTGGCGGGAAGGCATGATGAGCAGTTCTTC
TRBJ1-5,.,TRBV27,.,CASSSMGNSNQPQHF,TGTGCCAGCAGTTCAATGGGGAATAGCAATCAGCCCCAGCATTTT
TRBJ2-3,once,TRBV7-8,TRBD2,CASSWPAGERGTTDTQYF,TGTGCCAGCAGCTGGCCCGCCGGAGAGCGGGGGACCACAGATACGCAGTATTTT
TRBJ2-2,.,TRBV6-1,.,CASSEGTLRTGELFF,TGTGCCAGCAGTGAAGGAACCCTCCGGACCGGGGAGCTGTTTTTT
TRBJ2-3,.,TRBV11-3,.,CASSIQVADGSDTQYF,TGTGCCAGCAGCATTCAGGTTGCGGATGGGTCAGATACGCAGTATTTT
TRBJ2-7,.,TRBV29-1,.,CSVEDWDEQYF,TGCAGCGTTGAAGATTGGGACGAGCAGTACTTC
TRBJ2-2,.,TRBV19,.,CASSRTSTGELFF,TGTGCCAGTAGTAGGACTTCCACCGGGGAGCTGTTTTTT
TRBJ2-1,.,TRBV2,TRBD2,CASSVREGRNEQFF,TGTGCCAGCAGTGTACGGGAGGGCCGCAATGAGCAGTTCTTC
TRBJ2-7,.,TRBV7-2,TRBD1,CASSSIGTDVFSYEQYF,TGTGCCAGCAGCTCAATAGGGACAGACGTCTTTTCCTACGAGCAGTACTTC
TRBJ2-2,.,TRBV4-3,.,CASSQENTGELFF,TGCGCCAGCAGCCAAGAGAATACCGGGGAGCTGTTTTTT
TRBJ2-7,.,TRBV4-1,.,CASSSHRGYEQYF,TGCGCCAGCAGCTCCCACCGGGGCTACGAGCAGTACTTC
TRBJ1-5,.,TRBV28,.,CASTWGGLQPQHF,TGTGCCAGCACCTGGGGGGGCCTACAGCCCCAGCATTTT
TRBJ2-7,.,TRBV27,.,CASSSYPPPSGEQYF,TGTGCCAGCAGTTCTTATCCTCCCCCCTCTGGAGAGCAGTACTTC
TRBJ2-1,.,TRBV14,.,CASNRGGPQQFF,TGTGCCAGCAACCGTGGGGGTCCCCAGCAGTTCTTC
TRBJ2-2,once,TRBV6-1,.,CASSKKDGDTGELFF,TGTGCCAGCAGTAAAAAAGACGGGGACACCGGGGAGCTGTTTTTT
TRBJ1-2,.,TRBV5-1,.,CASSPTGGGLSNYGYTF,TGCGCCAGCAGCCCCACTGGCGGGGGGCTTAGTAACTATGGCTACACCTTC
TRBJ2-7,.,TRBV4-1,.,CASSQRSQGYEQYF,TGCGCCAGCAGCCAAAGGTCTCAGGGCTACGAGCAGTACTTC